These 16 T cell receptor beta chains were sequenced from one sample in a study of cytomegalovirus exposure and HLA in healthy donors. 13 Jbeta primers and 60 Vbeta primers were used for the PCR. Generated by immunoSEQ multiplex PCR, the TCRdb table keeps only in-frame clones and is missing some. The table has under 200,000 clones, roughly four fifths seen once. The specimen sequenced was PBMCs. These receptors all come from a woman younger than 30 in good health and CMV-seronegative.

The gene calls are TRBV6-5 and TRBJ1-5, with 7 bases matching TRBD1. Germline V gene data show CDR1 as MNHEY and CDR2 as SVGAGI. This CDR3 comprises 14 residues. The ends lost 2 bases at V and 10 bases at J; junction bases unmatched: 8. In nucleotides, the CDR3 is TGTGCCAGCAGTTACAGGGGGCCCGGCAATCCCCAGCATTTT. As protein: CASSYRGPGNPQHF.

V usage is TRBV11-2 and J usage is TRBJ2-3; TRBD1 agrees at 9 bases. With 5 bases clipped from V and 2 bases from J, the junction kept 8 bases outside the gene matches. The CDR3 length is 16 residues. CDR1 SGHAT and CDR2 FQNNGV come from the germline V gene. The CDR3 DNA sequence: TGTGCCAGCAGCACTAGGGACAGGGCACTCACAGATACGCAGTATTTT. Translating gives CASSTRDRALTDTQYF.

The chain employs TRBV2 and TRBJ2-5; 7 bases map to TRBD1. Germline assignment: CDR1 SNHLY and CDR2 FYNNEI. The CDR3 runs to 14 residues. V lost 5 bases to trimming and J lost 7 bases; unmatched junction nucleotides: 10. This CDR3 reads CASSLTGQRGTQYF. In DNA form, the CDR3 reads TGTGCCAGCAGTTTAACGGGACAGCGTGGGACCCAGTACTTC.

The chain links TRBV7-2 to TRBJ2-2, with a tentative D call TRBD2 (6 bases). Trimming removed 5 bases at V and 3 bases at J, with 13 bases between. The length of the CDR3 is 15 residues. Germline CDR1 reads SGHTA; CDR2 reads FQGNSA. The chain's CDR3 is CASSPQGLYTGELFF. As DNA, the CDR3 is TGTGCCAGCAGCCCCCAGGGACTTTACACCGGGGAGCTGTTTTTT.

The rearrangement links TRBV9 to TRBJ2-1; TRBD1 agrees at 7 bases. Germline CDR1 and CDR2: SGDLS and YYNGEE. Trimming removed 1 base from V and 2 bases from J; junction bases left unmatched: 3. This CDR3 has 15 residues. CDR3 DNA sequence: TGTGCCAGCAGCGTAAACACAGGGGCCTACAATGAGCAGTTCTTC. It specifies CASSVNTGAYNEQFF.

The gene calls are TRBV27 and TRBJ1-4; perhaps TRBD1 as D (6 bases). In germline, CDR1 is MNHEY, CDR2 SMNVEV (reference sequence). The V gene lost 2 bases and the J gene lost 4 bases, with 14 bases spanning the gap. This CDR3 spans 16 amino acids. DNA of the CDR3: TGTGCCAGCAGTTTACGCCAAAGGGGGATTAATGAAAAACTGTTTTTT. This gives the protein CASSLRQRGINEKLFF.

The genes are TRBV19 and TRBJ2-1, with TRBD2 as a possible D gene (5 bases). Trimming took 2 bases from V and 7 from J, leaving 15 bases between them. CDR1 LNHDA and CDR2 SQIVND come from the germline V gene (reference sequence). This CDR3 spans 15 amino acids. The CDR3 is CASSISYGSGNEQFF. CDR3 sequence (DNA): TGTGCCAGTAGTATATCCTACGGCTCGGGAAATGAGCAGTTCTTC.

This clone was counted a single time. The rearrangement joins TRBV5-4 to TRBJ2-1; TRBD1 agrees at 11 bases. Trimming took 5 bases from V and 9 from J; bases not matched to a gene: 10. From germline, CDR1 is SGHNT and CDR2 YYREEE (reference sequence). The CDR3 runs to 15 residues. Here the CDR3 reads CASSRGQGGQGEQFF. The CDR3 nucleotides are TGTGCCAGCAGTCGGGGACAGGGGGGCCAGGGTGAGCAGTTCTTC.

The J gene is TRBJ1-2, the V gene TRBV7-9; TRBD1 matches at 7 bases. The trim removed 5 bases at V and 1 base at J, leaving 13 bases unmatched. The CDR3 is 17 residues long. Germline CDR1 reads SEHNR; CDR2 reads FQNEAQ (reference sequence). The CDR3 reads CASSLIRDRTFNYGYTF. The CDR3 nucleotides are TGTGCCAGCAGCCTGATACGGGACAGAACTTTTAACTATGGCTACACCTTC.

The chain links TRBV2 to TRBJ2-1; 13 nucleotides agree with TRBD2. The CDR3 sequence is 15 residues long. Germline-derived CDR1 and CDR2 are SNHLY and FYNNEI. Germline trimming cut 6 bases from V and 9 bases from J; bases unmatched to any gene: 8. The CDR3 sequence: CASSLLAGGPSEQFF. The CDR3 bases are TGTGCCAGCAGCTTACTAGCGGGAGGGCCCAGTGAGCAGTTCTTC.

This chain joins TRBV7-9 and TRBJ1-5; a possible D gene is TRBD1 (5 bases). The CDR3 runs 15 residues. Germline V gene data show CDR1 as SEHNR and CDR2 as FQNEAQ (reference sequence). V was clipped by 0 bases and J by 4 bases, with 10 bases between them. The CDR3 sequence: CASSLAGVGNQPQHF. In DNA, the CDR3 is TGTGCCAGCAGCTTAGCAGGGGTGGGGAATCAGCCCCAGCATTTT.

J is TRBJ2-2 and V is TRBV6-5, with a possible D match to TRBD2 (5 bases). Trimming shortened V by 0 bases and J by 1 base, and 9 bases separated the two germline ends. The CDR3 runs to 16 residues. Germline assignment: CDR1 MNHEY and CDR2 SVGAGI. As DNA, the CDR3 is TGTGCCAGCAGTTACTCGGCTAGCCTGAACACCGGGGAGCTGTTTTTT. Translated: CASSYSASLNTGELFF.

CDR3 in DNA: TGTGCCAGCAGTCGTACCGGGACTAGCGGGAGTCCGAATGAGCAGTTCTTC. It is translated as CASSRTGTSGSPNEQFF. This sequence joins TRBV27 and TRBJ2-1; 14 bases are a match to TRBD2. The CDR3 extends over 17 amino acids. CDR1 MNHEY and CDR2 SMNVEV come from the germline V gene (reference sequence). J was trimmed by 7 bases and V by 5 bases; bases with no gene match: 10.

The chain has TRBV11-3 and TRBJ2-5; a possible D gene is TRBD1 (6 bases). This CDR3 region has 13 residues. Germline CDR1 reads SGHNT; CDR2 reads YENEEA. V gave up 7 bases and J gave up 5 bases, with 14 bases separating them. CDR3 sequence (DNA): TGTGCCAGCACTAGGGGGATCGGGGAGACCCAGTACTTC. Translation gives CASTRGIGETQYF.

The rearrangement uses TRBV10-3 and TRBJ2-7, with TRBD2 matching 8 bases. Germline CDR1 and CDR2: ENHRY and SYGVKD. V dropped 3 bases and J dropped 2; count of bases not matched to a gene: 6. The CDR3 length is 15 residues. The CDR3 loop reads CAISDAGTRTYEQYF. CDR3 nucleotides: TGTGCCATCAGTGACGCCGGGACTAGGACCTACGAGCAGTACTTC.

The chain has TRBV6-5 and TRBJ1-5, with a tentative D call TRBD1 (5 bases). CDR1 and CDR2 (germline): MNHEY, SVGAGI. This CDR3 comprises 15 residues. Trimming took off 3 bases at V and 2 bases at J, with 11 bases between the two ends. The CDR3 bases are TGTGCCAGCAGTTATGGGGGGATGGGCAATCAGCCCCAGCATTTT. Translation gives CASSYGGMGNQPQHF.